The next 6 T cell receptor beta chains were all read from a single sample in a study of a mutant IDH1 vaccine in newly diagnosed glioma. Stated time point: week 35, safety follow-up. It was 300 ug of mutant IDH1 20-mer peptide that made up each vaccine dose, given with topical imiquimod. TCRdb's copy holds only in-frame clones and misses some; the assay was immunoSEQ multiplex PCR. The table has about 30,000 clones, roughly 80% seen once; the top ten hold approximately 10%. Their recognized antigens are unknown. The input for sequencing was PBMCs, taken from a glioma patient whose treatment included an IDH1 peptide vaccine. The receptors originated from a woman aged 40 to 50 with glioma.

CDR3 DNA sequence: TGTGCCAGCAGCGTAGTTAGCGGCACCGGGGAGCTGTTTTTT. Encoded protein: CASSVVSGTGELFF. The chain carries TRBV9 and TRBJ2-2; tentative D call: TRBD2 (6 bases). Germline CDR1 is SGDLS and CDR2 is YYNGEE. V lost 0 bases, J lost 4 bases, and 7 bases lay in between. This CDR3 has 14 amino acids.

This clone was seen more than once but under ten times. This chain joins TRBV27 and TRBJ1-1; no definite D call. The V gene lost 8 bases and the J gene lost 5 bases, with 15 bases spanning the gap. The germline V gene has CDR1 MNHEY and CDR2 SMNVEV (reference sequence). The CDR3 contains 13 residues. This chain's CDR3 is CASGAAFRTEAFF. The CDR3 nucleotides read TGTGCCAGCGGTGCAGCCTTTCGGACTGAAGCTTTCTTT.

The chain uses TRBV9 and TRBJ2-7; D remains unclear. Germline CDR1 is SGDLS and CDR2 is YYNGEE. The CDR3 consists of 16 residues. V lost 1 base and J 3 bases, leaving 17 bases between the germline ends. As DNA, the CDR3 is TGTGCCAGCAGCGTACCCAACGACCCCCTAGACTACGAGCAGTACTTC. This sequence encodes CASSVPNDPLDYEQYF.

The chain employs TRBV7-9 and TRBJ2-5; no reliable D call. V was shortened by 0 bases and J by 5 bases, with 13 bases between the two germline ends. There are 15 residues in the CDR3. The germline gives CDR1 SEHNR, CDR2 FQNEAQ (reference sequence). The CDR3 protein is CASSLALGPSETQYF. In DNA, the CDR3 is TGTGCCAGCAGCTTAGCCCTGGGCCCCTCGGAGACCCAGTACTTC.

The V gene is TRBV7-8, the J gene TRBJ1-1; maybe TRBD1 (6 bases). The CDR3 covers 16 residues. Trimming shortened V by 2 bases and J by 1 base, and 14 bases separated the two germline ends. Germline V gene sequence: CDR1 SGHVS, CDR2 FQNEAQ. Here the CDR3 reads CASSLMGGAENTEAFF. The DNA of the CDR3 is TGTGCCAGCAGCTTAATGGGGGGGGCCGAGAACACTGAAGCTTTCTTT.

The chain joins TRBV5-6 to TRBJ1-2; D is unresolved. Germline CDR1 reads SGHDT; CDR2 reads YYEEEE. The CDR3 spans 12 residues. Trimming removed 4 bases at V and 6 bases at J, with 10 bases between. The chain's CDR3 is CASSPGRDGYTF. CDR3 nucleotides: TGTGCCAGCAGCCCAGGACGGGATGGCTACACCTTC.